This TCR beta chain was sequenced during a study of shared clonotypes between healthy human individuals. Libraries were prepared by immunoSEQ multiplex PCR; TCRdb keeps only in-frame clonotypes and omits some of them. This sample has fewer than 3 million clones, with 85% to 95% found just once. Germline V gene sequence: CDR1 KGHSH, CDR2 LQKENI. V was shortened by 3 bases and J by 4 bases, with 12 bases between the two germline ends. The CDR3 sequence is 14 residues long. The receptor was isolated from a man in his late teens or twenties in good health. Some clones in this sample may be carry-over from other donors' samples. The chain is built from TRBV18 and TRBJ2-5, with D perhaps matching TRBD1 (7 bases). The sequenced sample was naive CD4+ T cells from PBMCs. The subset is: CD45RA+ positively selected. The DNA of the CDR3 is TGTGCCAGCTCACCTTCCCAGGGGGGAGAGACCCAGTACTTC. It is translated as CASSPSQGGETQYF.